These 26 T cell receptor beta chains originate from one sample sequenced in a study of molecular identifiers for immune sequencing clone quantification. Each CDR3 protein is one row after TCRdb ran MiXCR on the PCR reads. This repertoire shows approximately 20,000 distinct CDR3 sequences, 20% to 25% found once; its top ten account for 6.4%. The sample consisted of naive CD8+ T cells from blood, with Jurkat cell RNA spiked in. Subset defined: FACS-sorted CD8+CD4-CCR7+CD45RA+ naive T cells. Receptor source: a human donor in good health. Some libraries in this study had Jurkat cell RNA spiked in.

This clonotype is labeled as medium-sized. The chain recombines TRBV15 with TRBJ2-5; TRBD1 matches at 8 bases. V dropped 4 bases and J dropped 2; count of bases not matched to a gene: 6. CDR3 size: 15 residues. CDR1 is LNHNV and CDR2 is YYDKDF in the germline V gene (reference sequence). In DNA form, the CDR3 reads TGTGCCACCAGCACCCCGACAGGGGATCAAGAGACCCAGTACTTC. Encoded protein: CATSTPTGDQETQYF.

In the case of this clonotype: A much larger clone is a single base away; this may be a read error. This sequence joins TRBV4-3 and TRBJ2-7, with 10 nucleotides matching TRBD1. CDR1 and CDR2 (germline): LGHNA, YSLEER. There are 14 residues in the CDR3. The CDR3 DNA sequence: TGCGCCAACAGCGCCGGGACAGGGGCCTACGAGCAGTACTTC. It yields the protein CANSAGTGAYEQYF.

Comments on this clonotype: Mismatch with germline at one junction end may stem from a read error. J is TRBJ2-2 and V is TRBV2; perhaps TRBD2 as D (5 bases). Germline V gene lookup returns CDR1 SNHLY and CDR2 FYNNEI. This CDR3 region has 13 residues. The CDR3 sequence is CASSESRVGELFF. CDR3 in DNA: TGCGCCAGCAGTGAATCGAGGGTCGGGGAGCTGTTTTTT.

This clonotype is judged large. This chain connects TRBV7-2 to TRBJ2-7; perhaps D is TRBD1 or TRBD2 (5 bases each). From germline, CDR1 is SGHTA and CDR2 FQGNSA. CDR3 length: 15 residues. Between the trimmed V and J ends, which lost 1 base and 0 bases, there was a span of 10 bases. The DNA of the CDR3 is TGTGCCAGCAGCTTAGAGCGGACACCCTCCTACGAGCAGTACTTC. This codes for CASSLERTPSYEQYF.

The chain employs TRBV14 and TRBJ2-7; D gene uncertain. Germline assignment: CDR1 SGHDN and CDR2 FVKESK. The CDR3 extends over 12 amino acids. V lost 6 bases and J 3 bases, leaving 9 bases between the germline ends. The CDR3 sequence is CASSLLHYEQYF. CDR3 DNA: TGTGCCAGCAGTTTACTCCACTACGAGCAGTACTTC.

The table lists this clonotype with many counts. The genes are TRBV6-2 or TRBV6-3 and TRBJ2-2, with D perhaps matching TRBD2 (6 bases). V was trimmed by 2 bases and J by 2 bases, leaving 9 bases between them. CDR1 is MNHEY and CDR2 is SVGEGT in the germline V gene. The CDR3 is 15 residues long. CDR3 loop: CASSYRRDNTGELFF. The CDR3 nucleotides are TGTGCCAGCAGTTACAGGCGGGACAACACCGGGGAGCTGTTTTTT.

The gene calls are TRBV20-1 and TRBJ2-3, with 11 bases fitting TRBD2. This CDR3 contains 15 residues. Per the germline V gene, CDR1 is DFQATT and CDR2 is SNEGSKA (reference sequence). V gave up 4 bases and J gave up 4 bases; unmatched junction bases: 7. The CDR3 spells CSATLAGGIADTQYF. As DNA, the CDR3 is TGCAGTGCTACGCTAGCGGGAGGAATCGCAGATACGCAGTATTTT.

This chain connects TRBV29-1 to TRBJ2-7; no clear D. CDR3 length equals 14 residues. Germline CDR1 is SQVTM and CDR2 is ANQGSEA. The V end was cut by 4 bases, the J end by 5 bases, with 18 bases between. The CDR3 sequence is CSVGRPERSNEQYF. CDR3 nucleotide sequence: TGCAGCGTTGGAAGGCCAGAAAGGTCGAACGAGCAGTACTTC.

This clonotype has a count of ten or more. The chain links TRBV7-8 to TRBJ2-2; D is perhaps TRBD2 (5 bases). Germline V gene data show CDR1 as SGHVS and CDR2 as FQNEAQ. V was shortened by 4 bases and J by 4 bases, with 10 bases between the two germline ends. This CDR3 is 14 amino acids long. The CDR3 is CASSWGELTGELFF. The CDR3 DNA reads as TGTGCCAGCAGCTGGGGAGAGCTCACCGGGGAGCTGTTTTTT.

This clonotype appeared many times. The chain links TRBV27 to TRBJ2-7; 9 bases map to TRBD1. Germline-derived CDR1 and CDR2 are MNHEY and SMNVEV (reference sequence). The CDR3 has 15 amino acids. Losses at the gene ends were 2 bases for V and 3 bases for J; bases not matched to a gene: 5. CDR3 nucleotides: TGTGCCAGCAGTTTAGGGACAGGGATTGTCTACGAGCAGTACTTC. Translation gives CASSLGTGIVYEQYF.

For this clonotype: A clone one base away is much larger, so this may be a read error. The chain employs TRBV4-3 and TRBJ2-7, with unresolved D. The germline gives CDR1 LGHNA, CDR2 YSLEER. The CDR3 totals 13 residues. This chain's CDR3 is CVSSQRVVGEQYF. CDR3 nucleotide sequence: TGCGTCAGCAGCCAAAGGGTGGTGGGGGAGCAGTACTTC.

This clonotype has ten or more counts. The rearrangement joins TRBV3-1 to TRBJ2-5; D is perhaps TRBD2 (6 bases). The CDR3 is 17 amino acids. Trimming left V 3 bases short and J 5 bases short, with 22 bases between. Germline-derived CDR1 and CDR2 are LGHDT and YNNKEL (reference sequence). CDR3 sequence reads: CASSHGWTIGEAETQYF. The CDR3 coding sequence is TGTGCCAGCAGCCACGGGTGGACTATTGGGGAGGCGGAGACCCAGTACTTC.

This sequence joins TRBV5-5 and TRBJ2-3, with TRBD2 identical over 8 bases. The CDR3 runs to 15 residues. Germline CDR1 reads SGHKS; CDR2 reads YYEKEE (reference sequence). The V gene end was trimmed by 1 base and the J gene end by 7 bases; junction bases not matched to a gene: 8. In nucleotides, the CDR3 is TGTGCCAGCAGCTTGATAGGACTAGCTCTCCATACGCAGTATTTT. Translating gives CASSLIGLALHTQYF.

In its sample, this clonotype was seen many times. The rearrangement uses TRBV12-3 or TRBV12-4 and TRBJ1-5, with a possible D match to TRBD1 (6 bases). This CDR3 has 13 residues. V lost 2 bases and J lost 5, with 7 bases in between. The CDR3 DNA reads as TGTGCCAGCAGTTTATCAGGGGATCAGCCCCAGCATTTT. Protein: CASSLSGDQPQHF.

The chain couples TRBV7-2 to TRBJ2-3, with 7 bases matching TRBD2. The germline V gene encodes CDR1 SGHTA and CDR2 FQGNSA. The length of the CDR3 is 16 residues. V was clipped by 5 bases and J by 4 bases; unmatched bases: 12. DNA of the CDR3: TGTGCCAGCAGCACCCCACCCTGGCGGGAGCCAGATACGCAGTATTTT. This sequence encodes CASSTPPWREPDTQYF. Using reference TRBV7-2 and TRBJ2-3 for the parts outside the CDR3, the full variable domain is GAGVSQSPSNKVTEKGKDVELRCDPISGHTALYWYRQSLGQGLEFLIYFQGNSAPDKSGLPSDRFSAERTGGSVSTLTIQRTQQEDSAVYLCASSTPPWREPDTQYFGPGTRLTVL.

This clonotype is deemed medium-sized. The chain links TRBV29-1 to TRBJ1-4, with D perhaps TRBD1 (5 bases). V was cut by 4 bases and J by 7 bases, with 16 bases left in between. Germline assignment: CDR1 SQVTM and CDR2 ANQGSEA. The CDR3 has 14 amino acids. The CDR3: CSVVGGQGGEKLFF. In DNA form, the CDR3 reads TGCAGCGTTGTAGGTGGTCAGGGTGGTGAAAAACTGTTTTTT.

In its sample, this clonotype was seen a few times. The chain is built from TRBV7-2 and TRBJ1-4, with D possibly matching TRBD1 (5 bases). V lost 4 bases, J lost 10 bases, and 16 bases lay in between. Germline V gives CDR1 SGHTA, CDR2 FQGNSA. The CDR3 extends over 14 amino acids. CDR3 bases: TGTGCCAGCAGCTACCGGACAAGGGAGGCAAAACTGTTTTTT. This encodes CASSYRTREAKLFF.

A word on this clonotype: A read error may explain this, as a much larger clone is one base away. This chain links TRBV12-3 or TRBV12-4 with TRBJ2-7, with D perhaps matching TRBD1 (6 bases). V dropped 4 bases and J dropped 5 bases, with 12 bases sitting between them. The CDR3 has 13 residues. Here the CDR3 DNA reads TGTGCCAGCAGTTCCCGCAGGGGTGACGAGCAGTACTTC. Translation: CASSSRRGDEQYF.

The V gene is TRBV4-3, the J gene TRBJ1-6; D uncertain. Trimming took 4 bases from V and 3 from J, leaving 10 bases between them. This CDR3 has 15 residues. The germline CDR1 and CDR2 sequences are LGHNA and YSLEER. The CDR3 bases are TGCGCCAGCAGCCTGAGGACCCACTATAATTCACCCCTCCACTTT. Translated: CASSLRTHYNSPLHF.

The V and J genes are TRBV4-3 and TRBJ2-2, with TRBD2 as a possible D gene (7 bases). Germline values: CDR1 LGHNA, CDR2 YSLEER. The length of the CDR3 is 15 residues. The V end lost 4 bases, the J end lost 7 bases, and 16 bases lay between the germline ends. The chain's CDR3 is CASSPNRGGHGELFF. The CDR3 coding sequence is TGCGCCAGCAGCCCAAATAGGGGGGGTCACGGGGAGCTGTTTTTT.

This clonotype occurred once. The V and J genes are TRBV28 and TRBJ1-1, with TRBD1 as a possible D gene (5 bases). Between the trimmed V and J ends, which lost 7 bases and 3 bases, there was a span of 6 bases. The germline CDR1 and CDR2 sequences are MDHEN and SYDVKM. The CDR3 contains 11 residues. CDR3 nucleotides: TGTGCCAGCACCAGGGACACTGAAGCTTTCTTT. Its translation: CASTRDTEAFF. The entire variable domain, with the rest obtained from reference TRBV28 and TRBJ1-1, is as follows: DVKVTQSSRYLVKRTGEKVFLECVQDMDHENMFWYRQDPGLGLRLIYFSYDVKMKEKGDIPEGYSVSREKKERFSLILESASTNQTSMYLCASTRDTEAFFGQGTRLTVV.

There are a few counts of this clonotype. The chain has TRBV2 and TRBJ2-3; 7 bases match TRBD2. The trim removed 4 bases at V and 0 bases at J, leaving 7 bases unmatched. Germline assignment: CDR1 SNHLY and CDR2 FYNNEI. The CDR3 is 16 amino acids. CDR3 residues: CASSGLAEISTDTQYF. The CDR3 nucleotides read TGTGCCAGCAGTGGGCTAGCGGAAATTAGCACAGATACGCAGTATTTT.

As for this clonotype: This could be a read error, since a much larger clone is one nucleotide away. The rearrangement links TRBV28 to TRBJ2-5, with D tentatively TRBD1 or TRBD2 (5 bases each). Trimming shortened V by 7 bases and J by 6 bases, and 21 bases separated the two germline ends. This CDR3 is built from 15 residues. Germline loops: CDR1 MDHEN, CDR2 SYDVKM. The CDR3 loop reads CASTSRGSLQKTQYF. CDR3 DNA: TGTGCCAGCACCTCCCGGGGCTCACTTCAAAAGACCCAGTACTTC.

As concerns this clonotype: The junction departs from the called germline gene at one end, perhaps through a read error. The chain is built from TRBV9 and TRBJ2-1; D ambiguous. The germline V gene encodes CDR1 SGDLS and CDR2 YYNGEE. The CDR3 runs 11 residues. As DNA, the CDR3 is TGTGCCAGCAGCCCCGGCAGTGAGCAGTCCTTC. This codes for CASSPGSEQSF.

This clonotype was observed at least ten times. The rearrangement links TRBV15 to TRBJ2-7, with 11 bases matching TRBD2. The germline V gene has CDR1 LNHNV and CDR2 YYDKDF (reference sequence). The trim removed 4 bases at V and 4 bases at J, leaving 3 bases unmatched. The CDR3 sequence is 14 residues long. The CDR3 DNA sequence: TGTGCCACCAGCAACGGACTAGCGGGTTACGAGCAGTACTTC. It is translated as CATSNGLAGYEQYF.

This chain joins TRBV7-6 and TRBJ2-7; possible D gene TRBD2, 5 bases. The V and J ends lost 5 bases and 3 bases respectively, with 11 bases between them. CDR3 length: 13 amino acids. Germline V CDR1 and CDR2: SGHVS, FNYEAQ. CDR3 sequence: CASSPTAGYEQYF. The CDR3 bases are TGTGCCAGCAGCCCCACCGCGGGCTACGAGCAGTACTTC.